Below, one T cell receptor (beta chain) is given with its context. Its antigen is still unknown. The data were obtained in a study of T cell responses to AZD1222 COVID-19 vaccine. General observations from the study: Regions left unmutated in variants are reportedly the target of nearly half of spike-specific TCRs. Repertoire collection took place solely once the T cell response had peaked. Compared with day 0, the breadth and depth of the Spike-specific TCR repertoire rose significantly after two doses of AZD1222. Donor demographics were predominantly white British with a female majority; clonal diversity may be underestimated.

The assay was immunoSEQ multiplex PCR, and TCRdb's table has in-frame clones only and misses some. The repertoire holds around 60,000 clones, roughly 90% seen once, with just under 5% in the top ten. Germline CDR1 and CDR2: MNHEY and SMNVEV (reference sequence). This CDR3 region has 15 residues. With 5 bases removed from V and 3 bases from J, the gap between germline ends came to 11 bases. This specimen consisted of peripheral blood, obtained on day 0 of AZD1222 vaccination. The receptor was derived from an adult in good health. The chain couples TRBV27 to TRBJ2-6; a weak D match, TRBD1 (6 bases). The CDR3 region has the DNA TGTGCCAGCAGTAAACAGGGAGTTGGGGCCAACGTCCTGACTTTC. Translating gives CASSKQGVGANVLTF.